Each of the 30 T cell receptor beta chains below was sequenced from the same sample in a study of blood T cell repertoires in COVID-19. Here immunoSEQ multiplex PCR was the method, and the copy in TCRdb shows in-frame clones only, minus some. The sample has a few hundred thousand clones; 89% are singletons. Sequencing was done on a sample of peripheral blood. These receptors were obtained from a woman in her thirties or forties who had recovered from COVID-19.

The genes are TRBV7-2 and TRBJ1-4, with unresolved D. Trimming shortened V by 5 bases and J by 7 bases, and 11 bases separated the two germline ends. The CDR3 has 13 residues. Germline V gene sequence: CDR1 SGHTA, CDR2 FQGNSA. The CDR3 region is CASSIDFFEKLFF. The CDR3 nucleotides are TGTGCCAGCAGCATAGACTTTTTTGAAAAACTGTTTTTT.

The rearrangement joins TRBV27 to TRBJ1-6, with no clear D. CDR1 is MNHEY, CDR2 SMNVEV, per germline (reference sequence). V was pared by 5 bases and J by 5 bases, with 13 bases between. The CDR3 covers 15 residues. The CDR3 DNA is TGTGCCAGCAGTCCCTCCACCAGAAATAATTCACCCCTCCACTTT. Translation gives CASSPSTRNNSPLHF.

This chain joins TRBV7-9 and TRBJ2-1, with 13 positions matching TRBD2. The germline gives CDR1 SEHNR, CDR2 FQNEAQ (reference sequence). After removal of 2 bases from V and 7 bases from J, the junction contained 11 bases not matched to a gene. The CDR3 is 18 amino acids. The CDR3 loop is CASSLPPRLAGGRNEQFF. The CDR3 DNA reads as TGTGCCAGCAGCTTACCACCCCGACTAGCGGGGGGTCGGAATGAGCAGTTCTTC.

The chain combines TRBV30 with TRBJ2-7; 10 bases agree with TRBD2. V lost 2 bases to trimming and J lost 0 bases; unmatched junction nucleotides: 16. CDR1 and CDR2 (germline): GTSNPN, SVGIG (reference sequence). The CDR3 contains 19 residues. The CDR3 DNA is TGTGCCTGGAGTATAGGGGGTAGCGGGAGGTTATTTAGCTCCTACGAGCAGTACGTC. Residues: CAWSIGGSGRLFSSYEQYV.

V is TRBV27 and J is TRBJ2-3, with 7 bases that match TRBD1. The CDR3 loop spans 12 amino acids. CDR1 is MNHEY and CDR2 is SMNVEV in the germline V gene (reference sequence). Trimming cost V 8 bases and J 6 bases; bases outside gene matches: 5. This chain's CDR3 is CASLDRADTQYF. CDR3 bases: TGTGCCAGCCTCGACAGGGCGGATACGCAGTATTTT.

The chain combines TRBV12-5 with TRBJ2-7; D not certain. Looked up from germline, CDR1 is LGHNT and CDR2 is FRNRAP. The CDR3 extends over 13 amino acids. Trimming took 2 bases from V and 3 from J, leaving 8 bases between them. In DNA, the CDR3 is TGTGCTAGTGGTTTGTCCAGGAACTACGAGCAGTACTTC. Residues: CASGLSRNYEQYF.

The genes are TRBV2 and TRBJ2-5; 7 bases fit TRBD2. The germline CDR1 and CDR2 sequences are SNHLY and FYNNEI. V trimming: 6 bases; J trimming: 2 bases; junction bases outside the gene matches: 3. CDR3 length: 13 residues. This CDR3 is CASRGDYQETQYF. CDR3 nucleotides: TGTGCCAGCAGGGGGGACTATCAAGAGACCCAGTACTTC.

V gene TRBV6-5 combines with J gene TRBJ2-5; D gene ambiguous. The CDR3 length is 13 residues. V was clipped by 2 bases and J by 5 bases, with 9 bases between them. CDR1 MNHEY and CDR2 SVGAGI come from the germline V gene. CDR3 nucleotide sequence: TGTGCCAGCAGTTACCGACCGAGGGAGACCCAGTACTTC. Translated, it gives CASSYRPRETQYF.

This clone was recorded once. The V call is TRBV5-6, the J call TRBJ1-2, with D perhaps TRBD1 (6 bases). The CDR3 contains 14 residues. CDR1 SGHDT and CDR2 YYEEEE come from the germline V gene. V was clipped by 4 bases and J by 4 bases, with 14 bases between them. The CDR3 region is CASSQGPEGYGYTF. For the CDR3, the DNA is TGTGCCAGCAGCCAGGGGCCCGAGGGCTATGGCTACACCTTC.

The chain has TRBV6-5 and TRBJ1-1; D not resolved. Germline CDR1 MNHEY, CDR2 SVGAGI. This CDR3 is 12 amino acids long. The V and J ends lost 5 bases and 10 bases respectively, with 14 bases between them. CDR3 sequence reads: CASSKLTEGAFF. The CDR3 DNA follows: TGTGCCAGCAGTAAGCTTACCGAGGGAGCTTTCTTT.

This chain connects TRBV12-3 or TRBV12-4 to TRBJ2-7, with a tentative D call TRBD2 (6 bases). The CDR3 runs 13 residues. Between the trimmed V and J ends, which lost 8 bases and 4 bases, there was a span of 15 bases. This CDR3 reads CASSGGGEYEQYF. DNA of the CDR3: TGTGCCAGCTCCGGCGGCGGGGAGTACGAGCAGTACTTC.

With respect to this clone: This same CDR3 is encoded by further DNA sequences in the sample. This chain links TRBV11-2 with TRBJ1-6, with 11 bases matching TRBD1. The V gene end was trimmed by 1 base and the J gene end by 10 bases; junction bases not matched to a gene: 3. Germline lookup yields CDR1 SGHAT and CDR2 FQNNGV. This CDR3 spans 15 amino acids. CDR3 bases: TGTGCCAGCAGCTTAGGAGGGACAGGGGGATCACCCCTCCACTTT. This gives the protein CASSLGGTGGSPLHF.

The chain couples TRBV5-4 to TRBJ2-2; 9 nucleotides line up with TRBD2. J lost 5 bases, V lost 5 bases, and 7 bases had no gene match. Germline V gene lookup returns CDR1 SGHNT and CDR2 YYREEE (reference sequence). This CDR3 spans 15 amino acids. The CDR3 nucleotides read TGTGCCAGCAGAAGAGCGGGGGGCGCGACCGGGGAGCTGTTTTTT. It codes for CASRRAGGATGELFF.

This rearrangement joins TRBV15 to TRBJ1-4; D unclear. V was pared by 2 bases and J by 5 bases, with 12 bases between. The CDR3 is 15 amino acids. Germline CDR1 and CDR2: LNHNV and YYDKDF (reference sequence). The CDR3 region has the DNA TGTGCCACCAGCAGAAGCGGAGATTCGAATGAAAAACTGTTTTTT. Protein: CATSRSGDSNEKLFF.

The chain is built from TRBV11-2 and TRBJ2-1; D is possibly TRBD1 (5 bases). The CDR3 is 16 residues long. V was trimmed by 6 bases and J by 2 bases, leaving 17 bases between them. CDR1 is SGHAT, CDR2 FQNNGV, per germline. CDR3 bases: TGTGCCAGCAGATCGAGCCGAATCAGGGCCTACAATGAGCAGTTCTTC. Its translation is CASRSSRIRAYNEQFF. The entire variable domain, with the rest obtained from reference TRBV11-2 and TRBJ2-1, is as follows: EAGVAQSPRYKIIEKRQSVAFWCNPISGHATLYWYQQILGQGPKLLIQFQNNGVVDDSQLPKDRFSAERLKGVDSTLKIQPAKLEDSAVYLCASRSSRIRAYNEQFFGPGTRLTVL.

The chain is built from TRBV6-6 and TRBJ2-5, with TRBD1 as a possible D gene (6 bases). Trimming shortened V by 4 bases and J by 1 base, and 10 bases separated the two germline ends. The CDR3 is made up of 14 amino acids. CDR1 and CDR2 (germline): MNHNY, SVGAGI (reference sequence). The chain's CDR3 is CASSWVGAQETQYF. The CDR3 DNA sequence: TGTGCCAGCAGTTGGGTGGGGGCCCAAGAGACCCAGTACTTC.

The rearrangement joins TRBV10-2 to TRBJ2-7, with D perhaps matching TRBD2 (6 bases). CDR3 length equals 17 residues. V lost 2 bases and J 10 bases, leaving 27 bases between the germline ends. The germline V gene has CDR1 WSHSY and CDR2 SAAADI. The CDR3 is CASSELLTARGLREQYF. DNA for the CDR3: TGCGCCAGCAGTGAGCTCCTGACCGCGCGGGGACTGCGTGAACAGTACTTC.

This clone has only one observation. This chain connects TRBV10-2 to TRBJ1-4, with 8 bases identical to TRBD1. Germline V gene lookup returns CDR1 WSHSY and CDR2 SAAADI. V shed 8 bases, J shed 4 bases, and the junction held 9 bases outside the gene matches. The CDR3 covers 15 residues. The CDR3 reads CASPNQGAYNEKLFF. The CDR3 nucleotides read TGCGCCAGCCCAAACCAGGGGGCATATAATGAAAAACTGTTTTTT.

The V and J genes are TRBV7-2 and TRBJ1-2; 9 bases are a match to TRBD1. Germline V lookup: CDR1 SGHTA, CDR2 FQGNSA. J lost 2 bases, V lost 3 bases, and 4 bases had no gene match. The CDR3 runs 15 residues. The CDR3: CASSLDRGSNYGYTF. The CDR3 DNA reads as TGTGCCAGCAGCTTGGACAGGGGCTCCAACTATGGCTACACCTTC.

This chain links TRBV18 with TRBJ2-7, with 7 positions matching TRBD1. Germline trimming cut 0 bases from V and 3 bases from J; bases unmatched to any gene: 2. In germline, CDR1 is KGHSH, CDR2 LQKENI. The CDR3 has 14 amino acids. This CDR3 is CASSPPDRHYEQYF. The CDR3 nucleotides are TGTGCCAGCTCACCACCGGACAGGCACTACGAGCAGTACTTC.

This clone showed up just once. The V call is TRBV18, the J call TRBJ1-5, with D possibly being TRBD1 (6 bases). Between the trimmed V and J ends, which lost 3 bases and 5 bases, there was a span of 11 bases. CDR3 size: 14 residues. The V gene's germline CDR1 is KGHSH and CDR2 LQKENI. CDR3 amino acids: CASSPQEGDQPQHF. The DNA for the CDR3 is TGTGCCAGCTCACCTCAAGAGGGGGATCAGCCCCAGCATTTT.

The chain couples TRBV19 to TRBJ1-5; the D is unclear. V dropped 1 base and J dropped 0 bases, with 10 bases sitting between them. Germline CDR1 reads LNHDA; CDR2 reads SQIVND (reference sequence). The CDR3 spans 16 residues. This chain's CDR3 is CASSIVPTDSNQPQHF. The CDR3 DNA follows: TGTGCCAGTAGTATAGTCCCGACTGATAGCAATCAGCCCCAGCATTTT.

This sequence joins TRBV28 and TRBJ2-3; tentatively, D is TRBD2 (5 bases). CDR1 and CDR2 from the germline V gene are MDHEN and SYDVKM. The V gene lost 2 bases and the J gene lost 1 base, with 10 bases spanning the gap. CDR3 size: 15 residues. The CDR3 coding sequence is TGTGCCAGCAGTTTAGGTCTGGGAGGCACAGATACGCAGTATTTT. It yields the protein CASSLGLGGTDTQYF.

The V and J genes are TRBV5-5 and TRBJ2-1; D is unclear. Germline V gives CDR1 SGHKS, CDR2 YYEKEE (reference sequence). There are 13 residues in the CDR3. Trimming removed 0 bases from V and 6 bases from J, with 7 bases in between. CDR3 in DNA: TGTGCCAGCAGCTTGGATCCGGGCAATGAGCAGTTCTTC. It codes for CASSLDPGNEQFF.

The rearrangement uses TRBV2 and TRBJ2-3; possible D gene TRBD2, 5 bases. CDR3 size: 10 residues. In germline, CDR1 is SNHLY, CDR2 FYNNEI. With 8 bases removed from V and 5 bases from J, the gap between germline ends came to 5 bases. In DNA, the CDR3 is TGTGCCAGCGAGGGAGATACGCAGTATTTT. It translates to CASEGDTQYF.

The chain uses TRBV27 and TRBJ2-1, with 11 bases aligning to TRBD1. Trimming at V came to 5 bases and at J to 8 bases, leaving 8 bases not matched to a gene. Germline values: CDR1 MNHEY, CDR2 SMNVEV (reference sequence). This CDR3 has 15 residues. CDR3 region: CASSVRDRGTDEQFF. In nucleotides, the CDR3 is TGTGCCAGCAGTGTCCGGGACAGGGGGACGGATGAGCAGTTCTTC.

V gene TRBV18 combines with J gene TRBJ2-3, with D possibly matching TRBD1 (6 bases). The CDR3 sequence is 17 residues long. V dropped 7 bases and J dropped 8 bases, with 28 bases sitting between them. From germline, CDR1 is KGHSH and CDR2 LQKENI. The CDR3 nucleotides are TGTGCCAGCTTTCTGCAACAGGGAACGCCCGTCCAGGGTACGCAGTATTTT. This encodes CASFLQQGTPVQGTQYF.

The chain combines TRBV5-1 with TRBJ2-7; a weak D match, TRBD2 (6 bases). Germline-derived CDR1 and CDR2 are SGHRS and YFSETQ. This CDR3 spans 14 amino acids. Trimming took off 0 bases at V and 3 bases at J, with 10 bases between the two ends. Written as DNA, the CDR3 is TGCGCCAGCAGCTTGGTCGGGGGAAACTACGAGCAGTACTTC. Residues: CASSLVGGNYEQYF.

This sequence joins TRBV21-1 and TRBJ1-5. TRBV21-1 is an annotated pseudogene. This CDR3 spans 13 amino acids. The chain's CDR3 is CASSKYASVPQHF. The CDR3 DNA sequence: TGTGCCAGCAGCAAATATGCGTCGGTCCCCCAGCATTTT.

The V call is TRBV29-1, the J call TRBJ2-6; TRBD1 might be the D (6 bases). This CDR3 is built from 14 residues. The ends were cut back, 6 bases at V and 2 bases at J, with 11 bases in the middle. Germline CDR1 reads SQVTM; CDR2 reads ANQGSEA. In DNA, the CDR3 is TGCAGCGTAGCCAACAGGGCTGGGGCCAACGTCCTGACTTTC. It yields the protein CSVANRAGANVLTF.